This T cell receptor beta chain was obtained from a study of human T cells and chemical hapten exposure. Original processing notes: Samples had a median of approximately 89,000 TCRs, ranging about 23,224 to 700,000. TCRdb itself ran the 5' RACE reads through MiXCR, one entry per CDR3 protein. These V and J calls rely on TCRdb rather than the paper's analysis. The sample holds about 80,000 distinct CDR3 sequences, 7.7% seen once. Points on this clonotype: A read error may produce the germline difference seen at one junction end.

In germline, CDR1 is MNHNY, CDR2 SVGAGI (reference sequence). This CDR3 region has 16 residues. Total RNA came from unfractionated whole blood. V usage is TRBV6-6 and J usage is TRBJ1-5, with 8 positions matching TRBD1. The receptor was isolated from a male donor in good health. The CDR3 coding sequence is TGTGCCAGCAGCCGTATGCGCAGGGGGCTTAATCAGCCCCAGCAATTT. Its protein is CASSRMRRGLNQPQQF.